These T cell receptor beta chains were read from a single sample in a study of blood T cell repertoires in COVID-19. The method was immunoSEQ multiplex PCR; TCRdb's version includes in-frame clones alone and lacks a portion of them. The sample holds 65,000 to 80,000 clones, roughly 85% seen once. The sample taken for sequencing was peripheral blood. These receptors were collected from a man aged 25-45 years with acute or convalescent COVID-19. Each CDR3 is given with its conserved first and last residue. Fields, in order: clone size, CDR3 length, V gene, J gene, D gene, CDR3 protein, CDR3 DNA. A D gene is named only where the DNA matches it firmly. Rows give clone size only sometimes, using once, few, many, or a class for an expanded clone.

once	14	TRBV7-2	TRBJ2-2	TRBD2	CASSTGGPPGELFF	TGTGCCAGCAGTACGGGGGGGCCCCCCGGGGAGCTGTTTTTT
NA	14	TRBV20-1	TRBJ2-4	NA	CSASRGRAVPLQYF	TGCAGTGCTAGTAGGGGGAGGGCCGTCCCCCTTCAGTACTTC
NA	16	TRBV9	TRBJ2-3	TRBD2	CASSVVAGGNTDTQYF	TGTGCCAGCAGCGTAGTAGCGGGGGGGAACACAGATACGCAGTATTTT
NA	14	TRBV19	TRBJ2-2	NA	CASSGLRGTGELFF	TGTGCCAGTAGTGGCCTGAGAGGGACCGGGGAGCTGTTTTTT
NA	14	TRBV30	TRBJ2-1	NA	CAWKAGRLYNEQFF	TGTGCCTGGAAGGCTGGCCGACTTTACAATGAGCAGTTCTTC
NA	16	TRBV6-5	TRBJ1-1	NA	CASSYGGVSRATEAFF	TGTGCCAGCAGTTACGGAGGGGTATCCCGAGCCACTGAAGCTTTCTTT
NA	17	TRBV7-9	TRBJ1-5	NA	CASSPHSLQGSPQPQHF	TGTGCCAGCAGCCCCCACTCCTTACAGGGTTCCCCTCAGCCCCAGCATTTT
NA	16	TRBV30	TRBJ1-1	TRBD1	CAWSVGAGQPNTEAFF	TGTGCCTGGAGTGTAGGGGCGGGACAGCCGAACACTGAAGCTTTCTTT
NA	17	TRBV27	TRBJ2-6	NA	CASSLSSGAPGANVLTF	TGTGCCAGCAGTTTATCTTCAGGGGCCCCTGGGGCCAACGTCCTGACTTTC
NA	13	TRBV28	TRBJ1-1	NA	CASSLTQNTEAFF	TGTGCCAGCAGTTTAACACAGAACACTGAAGCTTTCTTT
NA	12	TRBV3-1/TRBV3-2	TRBJ2-5	NA	CASSQDRETQYF	TGTGCCAGCAGCCAAGATCGGGAGACCCAGTACTTC
few	13	TRBV5-5	TRBJ1-1	TRBD1	CASSFTGGTEAFF	TGTGCCAGCAGTTTTACAGGGGGCACTGAAGCTTTCTTT
NA	16	TRBV25-1	TRBJ1-6	TRBD1	CASEKGQGRRDSPLHF	TGTGCCAGCGAGAAGGGACAGGGGCGACGGGATTCACCCCTCCACTTT
once	12	TRBV6-2/TRBV6-3	TRBJ2-1	TRBD1	CASSHRGNEQFF	TGTGCCAGCAGCCACAGGGGAAATGAGCAGTTCTTC
NA	15	TRBV27	TRBJ2-1	NA	CASSLLQTSLDEQFF	TGTGCCAGCAGTTTACTTCAGACTAGTTTGGATGAGCAGTTCTTC
NA	15	TRBV6-5	TRBJ1-6	NA	CASSYSSGARSPLHF	TGTGCCAGCAGTTACTCTTCAGGGGCGCGATCACCCCTCCACTTT
few	15	TRBV18	TRBJ1-1	NA	CASSPLLVANTEAFF	TGTGCCAGCTCACCTTTATTGGTGGCGAACACTGAAGCTTTCTTT
NA	11	TRBV7-9	TRBJ2-5	NA	CASSLGGAQYF	TGTGCCAGCAGCTTAGGGGGGGCCCAGTACTTC